The present entry profiles one T cell receptor beta chain with its context. In the authors' workflow: For nucleated cells, counts were estimated from reference gene primer amplification. The table came from immunoSEQ multiplex PCR; TCRdb's copy has only in-frame clones and leaves some out. That table is the source of V, J and clone size, and D and trimming were worked out from the DNA. Among 250,000 or so clones listed, roughly 88% were seen once. This record belongs to a study of blood T cell repertoires in COVID-19. Study at large: The samples span acute and convalescent COVID-19 from the United States, Italy and Spain. PBMCs, B-cell-depleted T cells, or T cells provided the cDNA or gDNA that made up the material.

The CDR3 extends over 13 amino acids. Deletions cut 5 bases from V and 1 base from J, with 8 bases between. The V gene's germline CDR1 is SGHVS and CDR2 FNYEAQ. The source is an elderly man with acute or convalescent COVID-19. Sequenced input: peripheral blood. The chain joins TRBV7-6 to TRBJ1-1; D possibly corresponds to TRBD1 (5 bases). The CDR3 DNA sequence: TGTGCCAGCAGCATAACAGGGAACACTGAAGCTTTCTTT. Translated, it gives CASSITGNTEAFF.